This passage covers 21 T cell receptor beta chains from one sample sequenced in a study of vaccination effects on CD4 cells after COVID-19. The antigens for these receptors are not known. Peptide-pool stimulation followed by sequencing identified expanded antigen-specific CD4+ clonotypes in the ViraFEST assay. Cultured cells yielded isolated CD4+ T cells after less than 11 days. Among the vaccine recipients, none had a prior SARS-CoV-2 infection, and nucleocapsid antibodies were negative. Libraries were prepared by immunoSEQ multiplex PCR; TCRdb keeps only in-frame clonotypes and omits some of them. Here the sample spans about 63,000 clones, over 70% being singletons. The specimen comprised CD4+ T cells from PBMCs cultured with HCoV-OC43 spike peptides, sampled before COVID-19 vaccination. As to subset: HCoV-OC43 spike overlapping peptide pool stimulation. These receptors were collected from a human donor who received a COVID-19 vaccine.

The genes are TRBV5-1 and TRBJ1-6, with D uncertain. Germline V CDR1 and CDR2: SGHRS, YFSETQ. CDR3 length equals 13 residues. Trimming stripped 5 bases from V and 10 bases from J, with 13 bases between. The CDR3 DNA reads TGCGCCAGCAGAGGGAAAGTCGGATCACCCCTCCACTTT. This translates into CASRGKVGSPLHF. Combining the CDR3 with reference TRBV5-1 and TRBJ1-6 gives the whole variable domain KAGVTQTPRYLIKTRGQQVTLSCSPISGHRSVSWYQQTPGQGLQFLFEYFSETQRNKGNFPGRFSGRQFSNSRSEMNVSTLELGDSALYLCASRGKVGSPLHFGNGTRLTVT.

This clone was recorded a few times. The gene calls are TRBV27 and TRBJ2-7; D is perhaps TRBD1 (6 bases). In germline, CDR1 is MNHEY, CDR2 SMNVEV (reference sequence). The germline V and J ends were trimmed by 7 bases and 2 bases, with 18 bases remaining between them. The CDR3 covers 15 residues. The CDR3 nucleotides read TGTGCCAGCACCCACCCCAGGGGAAAGCCCTACGAGCAGTACGTC. Its translation is CASTHPRGKPYEQYV.

CDR3 sequence (DNA): TGCAGTGCTAGTGTAGAGGCGCGTGGCTACACCTTC. As protein: CSASVEARGYTF. V is TRBV20-1 and J is TRBJ1-2; D gene ambiguous. The CDR3 runs 12 residues. Germline V gene sequence: CDR1 DFQATT, CDR2 SNEGSKA (reference sequence). Trimming shortened V by 3 bases and J by 7 bases, and 12 bases separated the two germline ends.

This chain uses TRBV5-1 with TRBJ1-1, with D tentatively TRBD1 (6 bases). Trimming pared 5 bases from V and 4 bases from J, leaving 9 bases between. The CDR3 has 12 residues. The germline V gene has CDR1 SGHRS and CDR2 YFSETQ. CDR3 protein: CASRTDSTEAFF. CDR3 nucleotide sequence: TGCGCCAGCAGGACGGACAGCACTGAAGCTTTCTTT.

A single count supports this clone. This chain links TRBV18 with TRBJ2-7, with D possibly being TRBD1 or TRBD2 (6 bases each). The V end was cut by 3 bases, the J end by 7 bases, with 16 bases between. Per germline, CDR1 KGHSH and CDR2 LQKENI. CDR3 length: 14 residues. The CDR3 DNA follows: TGTGCCAGCTCACCCCTATCGGGGGCTAGTGAGCAGTACGTC. It encodes CASSPLSGASEQYV.

The chain recombines TRBV19 with TRBJ2-1, with D possibly matching TRBD1 (6 bases). Trimming took off 7 bases at V and 3 bases at J, with 16 bases between the two ends. Germline-derived CDR1 and CDR2 are LNHDA and SQIVND (reference sequence). This CDR3 comprises 15 residues. The DNA for the CDR3 is TGTGCCAGTAACCTTGCAGGGGCAAGCTACAATGAGCAGTTCTTC. It translates to CASNLAGASYNEQFF.

This chain uses TRBV30 with TRBJ1-1; D possibly corresponds to TRBD1 (5 bases). The germline V gene has CDR1 GTSNPN and CDR2 SVGIG (reference sequence). CDR3 size: 12 residues. Trimming pared 3 bases from V and 5 bases from J, leaving 10 bases between. CDR3 nucleotide sequence: TGTGCCTGGAGGGGGGACCCTACTGAAGCTTTCTTT. Translated: CAWRGDPTEAFF.

The rearrangement links TRBV2 to TRBJ2-1; the D gene could be TRBD1 or TRBD2 (5 bases each). The CDR3 is 16 amino acids. V lost 7 bases and J lost 6, with 22 bases in between. Germline CDR1 SNHLY, CDR2 FYNNEI. The CDR3 DNA follows: TGTGCCAGCATCCCCCCATACGGGGCTAGACGCAATGAGCAGTTCTTC. Protein sequence: CASIPPYGARRNEQFF.

This clone was observed a handful of times. This chain links TRBV19 with TRBJ1-2, with no clear D. From germline, CDR1 is LNHDA and CDR2 SQIVND (reference sequence). The V and J ends lost 2 bases and 8 bases respectively, with 9 bases between them. The CDR3 has 12 residues. The CDR3 here is CASSISERGYTF. In DNA, the CDR3 is TGTGCCAGTAGTATATCAGAGAGGGGCTACACCTTC.

The chain uses TRBV7-2 and TRBJ1-1; TRBD1 matches 7 bases. The length of the CDR3 is 15 residues. V lost 1 base and J lost 3; bases outside the gene matches: 5. Germline lookup yields CDR1 SGHTA and CDR2 FQGNSA. CDR3 amino acids: CASSLVSGQHTEAFF. The CDR3 DNA reads TGTGCCAGCAGCTTAGTATCGGGACAGCACACTGAAGCTTTCTTT.

V is TRBV2 and J is TRBJ1-1; a possible D gene is TRBD1 (6 bases). Trimming took 6 bases from V and 5 from J, leaving 13 bases between them. This CDR3 region has 13 residues. CDR1 and CDR2 (germline): SNHLY, FYNNEI. The CDR3 bases are TGTGCCAGCAGGAATACAGGGAGGACTGAAGCTTTCTTT. Translating gives CASRNTGRTEAFF.

The rearrangement links TRBV6-5 to TRBJ1-5, with 9 bases matching TRBD1. Germline V gene sequence: CDR1 MNHEY, CDR2 SVGAGI. The length of the CDR3 is 13 residues. J lost 9 bases, V lost 5 bases, and 5 bases had no gene match. For the CDR3, the DNA is TGTGCCAGCAGTCAGGACAGGGGTCCGCCCCAGCATTTT. It specifies CASSQDRGPPQHF.

The V call is TRBV29-1, the J call TRBJ1-1; 10 nucleotides agree with TRBD1. J lost 5 bases, V lost 7 bases, and 19 bases had no gene match. The CDR3 loop spans 17 amino acids. Germline V gene data show CDR1 as SQVTM and CDR2 as ANQGSEA. This chain's CDR3 is CSGDMGQGITRRTEAFF. The CDR3 DNA reads as TGCAGCGGTGACATGGGACAGGGGATAACACGGAGGACTGAAGCTTTCTTT.

The chain combines TRBV6-5 with TRBJ2-2; 8 bases agree with TRBD1. The CDR3 spans 15 residues. V was pared by 5 bases and J by 3 bases, with 5 bases of the junction left unmatched. Germline V CDR1 and CDR2: MNHEY, SVGAGI. The CDR3 DNA follows: TGTGCCAGCAGTAACCAGGGGGCGGACACCGGGGAGCTGTTTTTT. The encoded protein is CASSNQGADTGELFF.

In nucleotides, the CDR3 is TGTGCCAGCAGCTCCGACTGGAGGCACTACGAGCAGTACGTC. This codes for CASSSDWRHYEQYV. This rearrangement joins TRBV6-6 to TRBJ2-7; a possible D gene is TRBD2 (5 bases). This CDR3 region has 14 residues. The germline gives CDR1 MNHNY, CDR2 SVGAGI (reference sequence). V was cut by 6 bases and J by 3 bases, with 15 bases left in between.

This rearrangement joins TRBV7-6 to TRBJ2-1, with TRBD2 matching over 15 bases. This CDR3 comprises 16 residues. The J segment lost 9 bases and the V segment lost 5 bases, leaving 8 bases of the junction unmatched. CDR1 and CDR2 from the germline V gene are SGHVS and FNYEAQ. In nucleotides, the CDR3 is TGTGCCAGCAGCCGTACCGGGACTAGCGGGGGGATTGAGCAGTTCTTC. Translated: CASSRTGTSGGIEQFF.

The chain couples TRBV6-6 to TRBJ1-6, with D hard to call. The germline V gene has CDR1 MNHNY and CDR2 SVGAGI (reference sequence). V shed 2 bases and J shed 5 bases, with 7 bases lying between them. The CDR3 loop spans 14 amino acids. CDR3 sequence (DNA): TGTGCCAGCAGTTACCGACGGGATAATTCACCCCTCCACTTT. This translates into CASSYRRDNSPLHF.

The rearrangement links TRBV5-4 to TRBJ1-4, with TRBD1 matching over 9 bases. Germline V gene sequence: CDR1 SGHNT, CDR2 YYREEE (reference sequence). The CDR3 length is 15 residues. V was pared by 4 bases and J by 7 bases, with 8 bases of the junction left unmatched. The chain's CDR3 is CASSPGGQGSEKLFF. The DNA for the CDR3 is TGTGCCAGCAGCCCAGGCGGACAGGGGTCTGAAAAACTGTTTTTT.

The chain couples TRBV19 to TRBJ2-1, with TRBD1 identical over 10 bases. V lost 6 bases to trimming and J lost 5 bases; unmatched junction nucleotides: 10. The CDR3 spans 16 residues. Looked up from germline, CDR1 is LNHDA and CDR2 is SQIVND (reference sequence). Written as DNA, the CDR3 is TGTGCCAGTAGCCTTTTCCGGGACAGGGGAAACAATGAGCAGTTCTTC. It codes for CASSLFRDRGNNEQFF.

Only a few counts were recorded for this clone. The rearrangement links TRBV7-2 to TRBJ2-3; no firm D call. V lost 0 bases and J lost 4, with 5 bases in between. The CDR3 consists of 13 residues. CDR1 and CDR2 (germline): SGHTA, FQGNSA. The chain's CDR3 is CASSLAGPDTQYF. In DNA, the CDR3 is TGTGCCAGCAGCTTAGCTGGGCCAGATACGCAGTATTTT. Full variable domain (outside the CDR3, taken from reference TRBV7-2 and TRBJ2-3): GAGVSQSPSNKVTEKGKDVELRCDPISGHTALYWYRQSLGQGLEFLIYFQGNSAPDKSGLPSDRFSAERTGGSVSTLTIQRTQQEDSAVYLCASSLAGPDTQYFGPGTRLTVL.

This rearrangement joins TRBV6-5 to TRBJ2-1; a possible D gene is TRBD1 (6 bases). Germline V CDR1 and CDR2: MNHEY, SVGAGI. The CDR3 is made up of 14 amino acids. Trimming pared 2 bases from V and 5 bases from J, leaving 10 bases between. Written as DNA, the CDR3 is TGTGCCAGCAGTTACGTGGGGGCCCACAATGAGCAGTTCTTC. As protein: CASSYVGAHNEQFF.